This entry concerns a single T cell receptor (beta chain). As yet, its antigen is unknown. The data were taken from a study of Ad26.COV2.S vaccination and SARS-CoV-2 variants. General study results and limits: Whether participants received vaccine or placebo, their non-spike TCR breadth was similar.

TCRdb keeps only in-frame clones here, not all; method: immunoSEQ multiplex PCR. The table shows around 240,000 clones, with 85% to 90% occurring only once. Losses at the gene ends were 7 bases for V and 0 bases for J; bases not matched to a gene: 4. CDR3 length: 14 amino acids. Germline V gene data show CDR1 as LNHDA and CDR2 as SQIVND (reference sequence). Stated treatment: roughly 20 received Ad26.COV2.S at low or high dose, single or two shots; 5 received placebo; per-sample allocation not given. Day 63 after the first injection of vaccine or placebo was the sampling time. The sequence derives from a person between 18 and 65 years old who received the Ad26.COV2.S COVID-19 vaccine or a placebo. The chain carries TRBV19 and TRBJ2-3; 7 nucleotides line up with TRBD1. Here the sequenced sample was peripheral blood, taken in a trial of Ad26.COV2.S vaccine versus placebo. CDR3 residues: CASMEQGSTDTQYF. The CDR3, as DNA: TGTGCCAGTATGGAACAGGGGAGCACAGATACGCAGTATTTT.